This T cell receptor beta chain was identified during a study of blood T cell repertoires in COVID-19. Study overall: Whether acute or convalescent, the COVID-19 samples came from the United States, Italy and Spain. T cells, B-cell-depleted T cells, or PBMCs provided the cDNA or gDNA that served as material.

Source study methods: How many nucleated cells were present was estimated from reference gene primer amplification. Clones were sequenced by immunoSEQ multiplex PCR, and TCRdb holds only the in-frame ones, with some missing. The V and J calls and clone size are taken from that table; D and trimming were inferred from the DNA. The table lists roughly 200,000 clones, 75% to 85% of them singletons, with about 6.9% in the top ten. The CDR3 is made up of 14 amino acids. The V and J ends lost 0 bases and 5 bases, in that order; junction bases with no gene match: 0. Germline CDR1 is MNHEY and CDR2 is SMNVEV (reference sequence).

The chain joins TRBV27 to TRBJ1-2, with 10 bases aligning to TRBD1. Sequencing input: peripheral blood. The TCR was taken from a man aged 55-75 years with acute or convalescent COVID-19. The CDR3 loop reads CASSLSGQGYGYTF. CDR3 coding DNA: TGTGCCAGCAGTTTATCGGGACAGGGGTATGGCTACACCTTC.